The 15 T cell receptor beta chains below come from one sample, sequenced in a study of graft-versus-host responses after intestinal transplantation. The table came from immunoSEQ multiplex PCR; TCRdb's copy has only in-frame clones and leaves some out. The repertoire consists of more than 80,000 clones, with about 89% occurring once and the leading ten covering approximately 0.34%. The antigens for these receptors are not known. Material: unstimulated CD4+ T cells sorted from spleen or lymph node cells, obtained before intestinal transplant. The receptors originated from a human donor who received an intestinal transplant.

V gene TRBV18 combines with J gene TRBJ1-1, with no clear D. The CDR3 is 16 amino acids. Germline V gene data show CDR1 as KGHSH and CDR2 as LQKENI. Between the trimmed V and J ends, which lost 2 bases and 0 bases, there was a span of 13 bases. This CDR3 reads CASSPRSVTLNTEAFF. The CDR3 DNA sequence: TGTGCCAGCTCACCAAGGAGCGTAACGCTGAACACTGAAGCTTTCTTT.

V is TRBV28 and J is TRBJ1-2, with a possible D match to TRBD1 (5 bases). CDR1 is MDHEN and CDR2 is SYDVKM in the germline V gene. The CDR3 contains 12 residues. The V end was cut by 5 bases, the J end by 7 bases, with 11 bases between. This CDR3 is CASSTTGVGYTF. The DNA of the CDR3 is TGTGCCAGCAGTACCACAGGAGTTGGCTACACCTTC.

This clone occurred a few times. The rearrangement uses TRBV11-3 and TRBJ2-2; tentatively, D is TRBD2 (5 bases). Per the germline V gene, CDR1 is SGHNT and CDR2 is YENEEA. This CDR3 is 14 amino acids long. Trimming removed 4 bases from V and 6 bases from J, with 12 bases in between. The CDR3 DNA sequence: TGTGCCAGCAGCTCCCCCACCGGGGCCGGGGAGCTGTTTTTT. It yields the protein CASSSPTGAGELFF.

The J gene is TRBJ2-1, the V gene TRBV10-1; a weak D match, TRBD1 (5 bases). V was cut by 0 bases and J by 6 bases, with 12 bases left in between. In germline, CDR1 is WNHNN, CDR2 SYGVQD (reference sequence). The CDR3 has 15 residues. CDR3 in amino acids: CASSESVQGPNEQFF. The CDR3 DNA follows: TGCGCCAGCAGTGAGTCGGTGCAGGGCCCCAATGAGCAGTTCTTC.

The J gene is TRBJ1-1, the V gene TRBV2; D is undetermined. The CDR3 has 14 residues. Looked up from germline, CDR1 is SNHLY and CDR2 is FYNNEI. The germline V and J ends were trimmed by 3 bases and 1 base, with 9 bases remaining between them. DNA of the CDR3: TGTGCCAGCAGTGAGGAGAGAGGGAACACTGAAGCTTTCTTT. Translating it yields CASSEERGNTEAFF.

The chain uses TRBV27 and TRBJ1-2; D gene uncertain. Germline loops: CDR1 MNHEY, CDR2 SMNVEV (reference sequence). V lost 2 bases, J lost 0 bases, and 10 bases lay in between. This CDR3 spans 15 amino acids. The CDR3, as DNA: TGTGCCAGCAGTTTAACGGCCGGAGCTAACTATGGCTACACCTTC. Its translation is CASSLTAGANYGYTF.

The CDR3 protein is CASNRAGTVDNEQFF. The CDR3 DNA reads TGTGCCAGTAATAGGGCGGGGACAGTGGACAATGAGCAGTTCTTC. The V gene is TRBV19, the J gene TRBJ2-1; TRBD1 is a possible D gene (7 bases). V lost 7 bases to trimming and J lost 5 bases, with 18 bases between them. This CDR3 contains 15 residues. Germline assignment: CDR1 LNHDA and CDR2 SQIVND (reference sequence). The whole variable domain, filled in from reference TRBV19 and TRBJ2-1, reads DGGITQSPKYLFRKEGQNVTLSCEQNLNHDAMYWYRQDPGQGLRLIYYSQIVNDFQKGDIAEGYSVSREKKESFPLTVTSAQKNPTAFYLCASNRAGTVDNEQFFGPGTRLTVL.

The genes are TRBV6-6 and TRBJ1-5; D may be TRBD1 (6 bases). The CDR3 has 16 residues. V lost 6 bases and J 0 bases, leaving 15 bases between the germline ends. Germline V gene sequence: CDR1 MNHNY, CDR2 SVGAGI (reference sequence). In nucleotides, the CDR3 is TGTGCCAGCAGATACGGGGGCGCAGATAGCAATCAGCCCCAGCATTTT. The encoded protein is CASRYGGADSNQPQHF.

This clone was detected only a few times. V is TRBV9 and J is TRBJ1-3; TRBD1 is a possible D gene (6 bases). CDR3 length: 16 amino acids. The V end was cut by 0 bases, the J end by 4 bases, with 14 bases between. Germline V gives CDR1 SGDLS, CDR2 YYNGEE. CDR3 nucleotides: TGTGCCAGCAGCGTAGCTACAGGACAGTCCGGAAACACCATATATTTT. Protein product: CASSVATGQSGNTIYF.

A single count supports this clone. CDR3 region: CASNDRGYEQYF. The CDR3 bases are TGTGCCAGCAACGACAGGGGATACGAGCAGTACTTC. This chain connects TRBV2 to TRBJ2-7, with 8 bases fitting TRBD1. The ends lost 7 bases at V and 4 bases at J; junction bases unmatched: 3. This CDR3 has 12 residues. Looked up from germline, CDR1 is SNHLY and CDR2 is FYNNEI.

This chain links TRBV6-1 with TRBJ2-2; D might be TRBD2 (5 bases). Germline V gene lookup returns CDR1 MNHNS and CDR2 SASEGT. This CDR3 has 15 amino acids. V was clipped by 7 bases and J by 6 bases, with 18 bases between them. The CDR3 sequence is CASNPFRLLAGELFF. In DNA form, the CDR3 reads TGTGCCAGCAACCCGTTCCGACTATTGGCCGGGGAGCTGTTTTTT.

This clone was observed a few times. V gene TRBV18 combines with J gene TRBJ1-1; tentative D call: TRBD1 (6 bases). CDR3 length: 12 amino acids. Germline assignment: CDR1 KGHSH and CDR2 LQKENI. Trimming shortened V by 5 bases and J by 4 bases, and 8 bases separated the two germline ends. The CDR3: CASSSTGTEAFF. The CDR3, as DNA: TGTGCCAGCTCATCGACAGGCACTGAAGCTTTCTTT.

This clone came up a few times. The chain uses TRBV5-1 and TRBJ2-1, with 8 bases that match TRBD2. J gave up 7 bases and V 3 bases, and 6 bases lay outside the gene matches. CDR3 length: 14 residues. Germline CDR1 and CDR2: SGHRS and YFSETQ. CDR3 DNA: TGCGCCAGCAGCTCGGGACTAGAGATTAATGAGCAGTTCTTC. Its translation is CASSSGLEINEQFF.

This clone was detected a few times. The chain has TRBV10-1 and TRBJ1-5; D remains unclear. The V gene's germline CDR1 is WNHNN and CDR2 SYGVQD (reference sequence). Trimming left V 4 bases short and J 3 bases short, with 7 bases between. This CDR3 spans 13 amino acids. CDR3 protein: CASSVGPNQPQHF. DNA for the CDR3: TGCGCCAGCAGTGTGGGCCCCAATCAGCCCCAGCATTTT.

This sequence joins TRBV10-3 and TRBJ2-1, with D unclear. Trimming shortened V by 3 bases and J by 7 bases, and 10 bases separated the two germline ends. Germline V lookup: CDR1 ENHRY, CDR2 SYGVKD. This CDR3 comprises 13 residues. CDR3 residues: CAISDGRLNEQFF. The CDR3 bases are TGTGCCATCAGTGATGGCAGGTTAAATGAGCAGTTCTTC.